This T cell receptor beta chain was captured by sequencing in a study of blood T cell repertoires in COVID-19. The overall study: The United States, Italy and Spain were the sources of the acute and convalescent COVID-19 samples. Sources were T cells, B-cell-depleted T cells, or PBMCs; the material itself was cDNA or gDNA.

With 1 base removed from V and 1 base from J, the gap between germline ends came to 7 bases. The CDR3 covers 14 residues. Germline loops: CDR1 LNHNV, CDR2 YYDKDF (reference sequence). Source study methods: Reference gene primer amplification gave nucleated cell count estimates. TCRdb keeps only in-frame clones here, not all; method: immunoSEQ multiplex PCR. For V, J and clone size, that table is used; D and trimming come from the DNA. This sample yields approximately 200,000 clones, of which approximately 83% are seen a single time; about 2.3% belongs to the top ten. The count of this clone is one. The origin of this receptor is a woman aged 60-75 years with acute or convalescent COVID-19. The sample was peripheral blood. The chain has TRBV15 and TRBJ1-1; D is ambiguous. CDR3 loop: CATSRGTGNTEAFF. DNA for the CDR3: TGTGCCACCAGCAGAGGAACGGGGAACACTGAAGCTTTCTTT.